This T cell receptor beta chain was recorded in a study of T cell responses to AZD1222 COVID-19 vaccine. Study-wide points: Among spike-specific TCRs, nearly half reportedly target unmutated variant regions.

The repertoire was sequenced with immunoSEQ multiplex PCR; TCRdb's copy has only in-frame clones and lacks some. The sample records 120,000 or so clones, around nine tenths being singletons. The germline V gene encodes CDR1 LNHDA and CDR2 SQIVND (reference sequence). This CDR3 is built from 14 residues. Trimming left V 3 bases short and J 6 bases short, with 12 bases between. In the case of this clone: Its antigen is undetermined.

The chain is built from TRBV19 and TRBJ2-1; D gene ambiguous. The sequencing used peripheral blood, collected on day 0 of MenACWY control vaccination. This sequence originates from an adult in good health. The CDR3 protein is CASSIGQPGNEQFF. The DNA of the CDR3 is TGTGCCAGTAGTATCGGCCAGCCGGGCAATGAGCAGTTCTTC.